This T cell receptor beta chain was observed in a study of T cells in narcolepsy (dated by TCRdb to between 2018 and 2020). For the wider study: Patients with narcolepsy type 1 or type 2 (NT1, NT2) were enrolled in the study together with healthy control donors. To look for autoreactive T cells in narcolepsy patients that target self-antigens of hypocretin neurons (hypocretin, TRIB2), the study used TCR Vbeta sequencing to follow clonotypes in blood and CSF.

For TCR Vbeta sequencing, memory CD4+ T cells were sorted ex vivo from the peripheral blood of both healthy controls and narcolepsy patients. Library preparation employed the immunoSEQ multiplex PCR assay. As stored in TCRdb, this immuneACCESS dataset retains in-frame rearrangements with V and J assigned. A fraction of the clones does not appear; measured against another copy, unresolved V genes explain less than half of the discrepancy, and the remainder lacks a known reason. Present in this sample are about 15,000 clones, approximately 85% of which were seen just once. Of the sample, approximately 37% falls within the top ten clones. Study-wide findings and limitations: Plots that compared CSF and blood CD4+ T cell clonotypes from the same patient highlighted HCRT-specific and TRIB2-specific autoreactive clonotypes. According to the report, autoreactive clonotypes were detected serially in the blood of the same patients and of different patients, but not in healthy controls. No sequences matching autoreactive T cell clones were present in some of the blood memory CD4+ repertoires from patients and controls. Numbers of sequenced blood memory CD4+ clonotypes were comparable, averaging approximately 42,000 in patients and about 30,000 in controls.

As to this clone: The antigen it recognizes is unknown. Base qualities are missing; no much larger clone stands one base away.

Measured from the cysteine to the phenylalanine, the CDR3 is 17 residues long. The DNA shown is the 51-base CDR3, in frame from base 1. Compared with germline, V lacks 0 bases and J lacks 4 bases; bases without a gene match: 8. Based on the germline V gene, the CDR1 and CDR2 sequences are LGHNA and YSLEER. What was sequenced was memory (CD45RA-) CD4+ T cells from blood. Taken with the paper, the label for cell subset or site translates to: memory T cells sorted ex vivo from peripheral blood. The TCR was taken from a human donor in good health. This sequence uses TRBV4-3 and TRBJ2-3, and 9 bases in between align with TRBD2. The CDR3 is CASSQEGRRGGADTQYF. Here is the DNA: TGCGCCAGCAGCCAAGAGGGAAGGCGGGGGGGAGCAGATACGCAGTATTTT.